The 31 T cell receptor beta chains in this list originate from one sample, sequenced in a study of shared clonotypes between healthy human individuals. Some clones are missing from TCRdb's copy, which holds only in-frame ones; the method was immunoSEQ multiplex PCR. The data contain approximately 710,000 clones, roughly 88% of them singletons. Source material: memory CD8+ T cells from PBMCs. Documented subset: CD45RO+ cells pooled with CCR7-negative TemRA cells. Source of these receptors: a man younger than 35 in good health. Some clones in this sample may be carry-over from other donors' samples.

The chain joins TRBV7-9 to TRBJ2-1; 7 bases are shared with TRBD2. Trimming removed 3 bases from V and 7 bases from J; junction bases left unmatched: 0. The CDR3 loop spans 12 amino acids. Looked up from germline, CDR1 is SEHNR and CDR2 is FQNEAQ (reference sequence). The CDR3 nucleotides are TGTGCCAGCAGCTTTAGCGGGAATGAGCAGTTCTTC. Translating it yields CASSFSGNEQFF.

The V gene is TRBV29-1, the J gene TRBJ2-7; D is unresolved. CDR3 length: 13 amino acids. Germline-derived CDR1 and CDR2 are SQVTM and ANQGSEA. With 2 bases removed from V and 1 base from J, the gap between germline ends came to 9 bases. The DNA for the CDR3 is TGCAGCGTTGAAACAGCGCTATCCTACGAGCAGTACTTC. It translates to CSVETALSYEQYF.

The sample holds a few counts of this clone. This rearrangement joins TRBV13 to TRBJ1-3; D not resolved. The CDR3 contains 15 residues. The germline CDR1 and CDR2 sequences are PRHDT and FYEKMQ (reference sequence). V lost 1 base to trimming and J lost 0 bases, with 7 bases between them. The CDR3 DNA reads as TGTGCCAGCAGCTTAGTAATAAACTCTGGAAACACCATATATTTT. It yields the protein CASSLVINSGNTIYF.

This rearrangement joins TRBV27 to TRBJ1-1; unclear D gene. CDR1 and CDR2 from the germline V gene are MNHEY and SMNVEV (reference sequence). V shed 3 bases and J shed 1 base, with 9 bases lying between them. CDR3 size: 14 residues. In DNA form, the CDR3 reads TGTGCCAGCAGTTTTATTTCGGGGAACACTGAAGCTTTCTTT. Translating it yields CASSFISGNTEAFF.

The CDR3 DNA reads TGTGCCAGCAGTTTCGGGGGCGGGGGCTATGGCTACACCTTC. Its translation: CASSFGGGGYGYTF. The chain links TRBV27 to TRBJ1-2; D may be TRBD1 (6 bases). In germline, CDR1 is MNHEY, CDR2 SMNVEV (reference sequence). V lost 3 bases, J lost 4 bases, and 12 bases lay in between. The CDR3 consists of 14 residues.

This chain connects TRBV19 to TRBJ2-7, with D perhaps TRBD2 (6 bases). CDR3 length: 14 residues. Germline V gene lookup returns CDR1 LNHDA and CDR2 SQIVND (reference sequence). Deletions cut 9 bases from V and 6 bases from J, with 21 bases between. CDR3 nucleotides: TGTGCCAGCTACGTGCGGGGAGCTTTTGGCGAGCAGTACTTC. Its protein is CASYVRGAFGEQYF.

CDR3 sequence (DNA): TGCGCCAGCACGCATCCCGTGCGGGGAAACCAGCCCCAGCATTTT. Translation gives CASTHPVRGNQPQHF. The chain is built from TRBV5-1 and TRBJ1-5; D is undetermined. Looked up from germline, CDR1 is SGHRS and CDR2 is YFSETQ. The CDR3 totals 15 residues. V was cut by 6 bases and J by 7 bases, with 20 bases left in between.

A single count supports this clone. This chain connects TRBV5-6 to TRBJ2-7; 7 positions agree with TRBD2. The trim removed 2 bases at V and 5 bases at J, leaving 4 bases unmatched. This CDR3 is 13 amino acids long. Germline V gives CDR1 SGHDT, CDR2 YYEEEE. The CDR3 protein is CASSFGRVHEQYF. In nucleotides, the CDR3 is TGTGCCAGCAGCTTTGGGAGGGTCCACGAGCAGTACTTC.

The chain joins TRBV30 to TRBJ2-2; D possibly corresponds to TRBD2 (5 bases). The CDR3 consists of 18 residues. Per germline, CDR1 GTSNPN and CDR2 SVGIG (reference sequence). Between the trimmed V and J ends, which lost 4 bases and 0 bases, there was a span of 21 bases. The CDR3: CAWTLPEDEEANTGELFF. CDR3 nucleotide sequence: TGTGCCTGGACCCTCCCCGAGGACGAGGAGGCGAACACCGGGGAGCTGTTTTTT. The variable domain in full, completed from reference TRBV30 and TRBJ2-2, reads SQTIHQWPATLVQPVGSPLSLECTVEGTSNPNLYWYRQAAGRGLQLLFYSVGIGQISSEVPQNLSASRPQDRQFILSSKKLLLSDSGFYLCAWTLPEDEEANTGELFFGEGSRLTVL.

The V gene is TRBV4-1, the J gene TRBJ2-3; tentatively, D is TRBD2 (6 bases). This CDR3 comprises 17 residues. The V gene lost 1 base and the J gene lost 7 bases, with 21 bases spanning the gap. Germline CDR1 and CDR2: MGHRA and YSYEKL. The CDR3 DNA reads as TGCGCCAGCAGCCAAGTCCTCTGGGGGGAGAATGGGCATACGCAGTATTTT. This sequence encodes CASSQVLWGENGHTQYF.

In DNA, the CDR3 is TGTGCCAGCAGCTTAGGGCTAGCGGGAGACTACGAGCAGTACTTC. Protein sequence: CASSLGLAGDYEQYF. J is TRBJ2-7 and V is TRBV7-2; 10 bases align to TRBD2. With V trimmed by 1 base and J by 3 bases, 3 bases remained unmatched. The CDR3 spans 15 residues. Germline CDR1 SGHTA, CDR2 FQGNSA.

The gene calls are TRBV11-3 and TRBJ1-5; no clear D gene. There are 17 residues in the CDR3. The V gene lost 0 bases and the J gene lost 3 bases, with 15 bases spanning the gap. Germline V lookup: CDR1 SGHNT, CDR2 YENEEA. The CDR3 spells CASSLDGFGRINQPQHF. The CDR3 nucleotides are TGTGCCAGCAGCTTAGATGGTTTCGGCAGAATCAATCAGCCCCAGCATTTT.

The rearrangement uses TRBV6-1 and TRBJ1-5; 9 nucleotides line up with TRBD1. The CDR3 is 18 residues long. Per germline, CDR1 MNHNS and CDR2 SASEGT. J lost 2 bases, V lost 4 bases, and 12 bases had no gene match. CDR3 in DNA: TGTGCCAGCAGTGCCGCCGACAGGGGGAGGGTCGGCAATCAGCCCCAGCATTTT. Protein sequence: CASSAADRGRVGNQPQHF.

The chain employs TRBV9 and TRBJ2-7, with TRBD2 matching over 11 bases. The CDR3 spans 19 residues. Germline CDR1 reads SGDLS; CDR2 reads YYNGEE. J was trimmed by 1 base and V by 3 bases; bases with no gene match: 15. As DNA, the CDR3 is TGTGCCAGCAGCGCTAACAGGGGGACTAGCGGAAATCCTTCCTACGAGCAGTACTTC. Encoded protein: CASSANRGTSGNPSYEQYF.

The rearrangement links TRBV28 to TRBJ1-2; 8 positions match TRBD1. Looked up from germline, CDR1 is MDHEN and CDR2 is SYDVKM. The V gene end was trimmed by 6 bases and the J gene end by 5 bases; junction bases not matched to a gene: 11. The CDR3 is 15 amino acids. The CDR3 DNA sequence: TGTGCCAGCAGGGAGGACAGGGAAGTGGGATATGGCTACACCTTC. It translates to CASREDREVGYGYTF.

Remarks on this clone: Other DNA sequences within the sample encode an identical CDR3. This chain uses TRBV25-1 with TRBJ2-2; D gene uncertain. Trimming pared 4 bases from V and 0 bases from J, leaving 6 bases between. Germline-derived CDR1 and CDR2 are MGHDK and SYGVNS. This CDR3 region has 14 residues. The CDR3 is CASSVSANTGELFF. The CDR3 nucleotides are TGTGCCAGCAGTGTCAGTGCGAACACCGGGGAGCTGTTTTTT. Variable domain in full (rest from reference TRBV25-1 and TRBJ2-2): EADIYQTPRYLVIGTGKKITLECSQTMGHDKMYWYQQDPGMELHLIHYSYGVNSTEKGDLSSESTVSRIRTEHFPLTLESARPSHTSQYLCASSVSANTGELFFGEGSRLTVL.

The chain links TRBV9 to TRBJ2-1; TRBD1 might be the D (6 bases). The length of the CDR3 is 14 residues. The germline V and J ends were trimmed by 3 bases and 7 bases, with 14 bases remaining between them. Germline values: CDR1 SGDLS, CDR2 YYNGEE. The CDR3 loop reads CASSALRGPNEQFF. The CDR3 DNA sequence: TGTGCCAGCAGCGCCCTCAGGGGCCCGAATGAGCAGTTCTTC.

This clone was seen more than once but under ten times. The chain recombines TRBV6-6 with TRBJ2-7; D uncertain. Per the germline V gene, CDR1 is MNHNY and CDR2 is SVGAGI (reference sequence). Trimming shortened V by 0 bases and J by 7 bases, and 10 bases separated the two germline ends. This CDR3 has 13 amino acids. CDR3 loop: CASSYSSAGEQYF. CDR3 DNA sequence: TGTGCCAGCAGTTACTCGTCGGCCGGAGAGCAGTACTTC.

The chain is built from TRBV5-5 and TRBJ1-3, with D tentatively TRBD1 (6 bases). CDR3 size: 14 residues. Trimming cost V 4 bases and J 6 bases, with 14 bases left between them. Germline V gives CDR1 SGHKS, CDR2 YYEKEE (reference sequence). For the CDR3, the DNA is TGTGCCAGCAGCCCGGGACAAAGGGCAAACACCATATATTTT. Translating it yields CASSPGQRANTIYF.

This clone was observed once. The junction and the germline gene differ at one end; a read error may be behind it. The chain joins TRBV4-3 to TRBJ2-7, with 9 bases matching TRBD1. This CDR3 has 14 residues. The V gene's germline CDR1 is LGHNA and CDR2 YSLEER. The CDR3 DNA follows: TGCGCCAGCAGCCTTGGGACAGGGTCCTTCGAGCAGTACTTC. Residues: CASSLGTGSFEQYF.

This chain links TRBV27 with TRBJ2-1, with 8 positions matching TRBD2. The CDR3 runs to 14 residues. Per the germline V gene, CDR1 is MNHEY and CDR2 is SMNVEV (reference sequence). J was trimmed by 9 bases and V by 7 bases; bases with no gene match: 11. This CDR3 is CASTSGLAIGEQFF. CDR3 in DNA: TGTGCCAGCACCTCAGGACTAGCTATTGGTGAGCAGTTCTTC.

The chain carries TRBV28 and TRBJ1-2; possible D gene TRBD1, 5 bases. Germline V lookup: CDR1 MDHEN, CDR2 SYDVKM. Trimming left V 5 bases short and J 5 bases short, with 15 bases between. The CDR3 length is 14 residues. CDR3 sequence reads: CASSTSGTGYGYTF. In DNA, the CDR3 is TGTGCCAGCAGTACCTCTGGGACGGGTTATGGCTACACCTTC.

CDR3 nucleotides: TGTGCCAGCGGGACAAAATTCTACGAGCAGTACTTC. Its translation: CASGTKFYEQYF. V and J are TRBV5-6 and TRBJ2-7; possibly TRBD1 for D (6 bases). The V end lost 7 bases, the J end lost 3 bases, and 11 bases lay between the germline ends. This CDR3 has 12 amino acids. Per germline, CDR1 SGHDT and CDR2 YYEEEE.

The chain recombines TRBV13 with TRBJ1-2; no clear D gene. Germline V gives CDR1 PRHDT, CDR2 FYEKMQ (reference sequence). The CDR3 is 15 residues long. Trimming pared 1 base from V and 4 bases from J, leaving 13 bases between. CDR3 nucleotides: TGTGCCAGCAGCTTAGCCACAACGAATTTCTATGGCTACACCTTC. It yields the protein CASSLATTNFYGYTF.

The V gene is TRBV4-3, the J gene TRBJ2-1; D perhaps matches TRBD2 (5 bases). V was pared by 1 base and J by 0 bases, with 16 bases between. CDR3 length equals 18 residues. CDR1 LGHNA and CDR2 YSLEER come from the germline V gene. CDR3 sequence reads: CASSQGSGGSYSYNEQFF. CDR3 sequence (DNA): TGCGCCAGCAGCCAAGGGTCCGGCGGGTCTTACTCCTACAATGAGCAGTTCTTC.

This clone was found a few times. The rearrangement links TRBV10-1 to TRBJ2-7, with a tentative D call TRBD2 (6 bases). This CDR3 is built from 16 residues. In germline, CDR1 is WNHNN, CDR2 SYGVQD (reference sequence). The V and J ends lost 0 bases and 0 bases respectively, with 12 bases between them. CDR3 sequence (DNA): TGCGCCAGCAGTGAGTCGAGCGGGTACAGCTCCTACGAGCAGTACTTC. Translation: CASSESSGYSSYEQYF.

A single count supports this clone. The chain joins TRBV27 to TRBJ2-7; 7 bases map to TRBD1. The CDR3 is 15 amino acids. V was pared by 8 bases and J by 0 bases, with 10 bases of the junction left unmatched. Germline lookup yields CDR1 MNHEY and CDR2 SMNVEV (reference sequence). CDR3 bases: TGTGCCAGCCGTGAGGGGGCATGGAGCTCCTACGAGCAGTACTTC. This translates into CASREGAWSSYEQYF.

Ten or more counts support this clone. Distinct nucleotide sequences in the sample also encode this CDR3. V is TRBV7-7 and J is TRBJ2-1; 8 bases are a match to TRBD2. The V gene's germline CDR1 is SSHAT and CDR2 FNYEAQ (reference sequence). This CDR3 region has 15 residues. V lost 5 bases and J lost 4; bases outside the gene matches: 7. CDR3 bases: TGTGCCAGCAGCGAAGGACTAGCAGCTTACAATGAGCAGTTCTTC. It codes for CASSEGLAAYNEQFF.

The chain recombines TRBV27 with TRBJ2-1, with D unclear. Trimming shortened V by 5 bases and J by 0 bases, and 11 bases separated the two germline ends. CDR1 and CDR2 (germline): MNHEY, SMNVEV (reference sequence). The CDR3 loop spans 15 amino acids. The CDR3 region is CASSPIESSYNEQFF. The CDR3 DNA sequence: TGTGCCAGCAGTCCCATCGAAAGCTCCTACAATGAGCAGTTCTTC.

The chain combines TRBV11-2 with TRBJ2-7, with D hard to call. V was trimmed by 0 bases and J by 2 bases, leaving 5 bases between them. Germline loops: CDR1 SGHAT, CDR2 FQNNGV. This CDR3 is built from 13 residues. CDR3 nucleotide sequence: TGTGCCAGCAGCTTAGAACGAGCCTACGAGCAGTACTTC. It is translated as CASSLERAYEQYF. The variable domain in full, completed from reference TRBV11-2 and TRBJ2-7, reads EAGVAQSPRYKIIEKRQSVAFWCNPISGHATLYWYQQILGQGPKLLIQFQNNGVVDDSQLPKDRFSAERLKGVDSTLKIQPAKLEDSAVYLCASSLERAYEQYFGPGTRLTVT.

The genes are TRBV9 and TRBJ2-5; 9 bases match TRBD1. Germline CDR1 and CDR2: SGDLS and YYNGEE. The CDR3 is 15 residues long. V lost 1 base, J lost 5 bases, and 6 bases stayed unmatched. The CDR3 DNA is TGTGCCAGCAGCGTATGGGACAGGGCTTTGGAGACCCAGTACTTC. This translates into CASSVWDRALETQYF.